A single sample gave rise to the 7 T cell receptor beta chains below, sequenced in a study of Ad26.COV2.S vaccination and SARS-CoV-2 variants. This sample's treatment: around 19 received Ad26.COV2.S at low or high dose, single or two shots; roughly five received placebo; per-sample allocation not given. At day 63 after the first vaccine or placebo injection, samples were drawn. Clones were sequenced by immunoSEQ multiplex PCR, and TCRdb holds only the in-frame ones, with some missing. The sample carries 410,000 or so clones, 92% recorded once. The specimen comprised peripheral blood, sampled in a trial of Ad26.COV2.S vaccine versus placebo. The receptors originated from a person between 18 and 59 years old who received the Ad26.COV2.S COVID-19 vaccine or a placebo.

This chain joins TRBV6-2 or TRBV6-3 and TRBJ1-2, with D unclear. The CDR3 length is 15 residues. V dropped 0 bases and J dropped 2 bases, with 10 bases sitting between them. Germline V gene data show CDR1 as MNHEY and CDR2 as SVGEGT. CDR3 coding DNA: TGTGCCAGCAGTTACTCCTCCAGCGGGAACTATGGCTACACCTTC. Residues: CASSYSSSGNYGYTF.

J is TRBJ1-6 and V is TRBV7-9; 7 bases line up with TRBD1. The CDR3 runs 13 residues. Per the germline V gene, CDR1 is SEHNR and CDR2 is FQNEAQ (reference sequence). V shed 2 bases, J shed 11 bases, and the junction held 3 bases outside the gene matches. For the CDR3, the DNA is TGTGCCAGCAGCTTATTACAGGGGCCACCCCTCCACTTT. Translated: CASSLLQGPPLHF.

The V gene is TRBV30, the J gene TRBJ1-4, with no clear D. V was pared by 2 bases and J by 7 bases, with 14 bases between. Germline V gene data show CDR1 as GTSNPN and CDR2 as SVGIG (reference sequence). The CDR3 length is 14 residues. CDR3 sequence reads: CAWSLIGAGEKLFF. The CDR3 bases are TGTGCCTGGAGTCTCATTGGCGCGGGTGAAAAACTGTTTTTT.

The chain joins TRBV3-1 (or the pseudogene TRBV3-2) to TRBJ2-1, with 14 bases matching TRBD2. This CDR3 comprises 19 residues. The germline gives CDR1 LGHDT, CDR2 YNNKEL (reference sequence). The V segment lost 2 bases and the J segment 7 bases; nucleotides outside the gene matches: 13. In nucleotides, the CDR3 is TGTGCCAGCAGCCAACGCCCGAGACTAGCGGGGGGGCGGGGTAATGAGCAGTTCTTC. Protein: CASSQRPRLAGGRGNEQFF.

This clone was detected only once. This chain joins TRBV2 and TRBJ1-1, with D possibly being TRBD1 (6 bases). The CDR3 covers 15 residues. Germline V gene data show CDR1 as SNHLY and CDR2 as FYNNEI. The germline V and J ends were trimmed by 6 bases and 1 base, with 15 bases remaining between them. The CDR3 region has the DNA TGTGCCAGCAGGGAGAGGAGGGGGGCGAACACTGAAGCTTTCTTT. Protein sequence: CASRERRGANTEAFF. Based on the CDR3 plus reference TRBV2 and TRBJ1-1, the full variable domain is EPEVTQTPSHQVTQMGQEVILRCVPISNHLYFYWYRQILGQKVEFLVSFYNNEISEKSEIFDDQFSVERPDGSNFTLKIRSTKLEDSAMYFCASRERRGANTEAFFGQGTRLTVV.

The chain uses TRBV7-8 and TRBJ2-7; 8 nucleotides line up with TRBD1. Germline-derived CDR1 and CDR2 are SGHVS and FQNEAQ. V dropped 0 bases and J dropped 4; count of bases not matched to a gene: 5. CDR3 length: 15 residues. The chain's CDR3 is CASSLAVQGVYEQYF. CDR3 nucleotides: TGTGCCAGCAGCTTAGCGGTACAGGGGGTGTACGAGCAGTACTTC.

V gene TRBV7-2 combines with J gene TRBJ2-3; no clear D. Per germline, CDR1 SGHTA and CDR2 FQGNSA. Trimming stripped 1 base from V and 2 bases from J, with 16 bases between. CDR3 length: 17 residues. The CDR3 DNA follows: TGTGCCAGCAGCTTAGTACACGTCCTTCTTAACACAGATACGCAGTATTTT. This encodes CASSLVHVLLNTDTQYF.